This T cell receptor beta chain emerged from a study of STAT3 mutations in large granular lymphocyte leukemia. Study at large: Roughly half of the longitudinally sequenced T-LGLL patients carried detectable canonical activating STAT3 mutations. Findings and caveats of the study: Sampling intervals varied between patients and samples. After therapy, 6 of 18 patients switched clonotypes, all new clones STAT3 wild type. A small but highly pathogenic clone may have been missed. In T-cell large granular lymphocyte leukemia, about half of patients showed multiple immunodominant subclonotypes.

Regarding this clone: Its specificity is unknown.

Sequenced by immunoSEQ multiplex PCR; TCRdb stores in-frame clones only, minus some. The sample gives thousands of clones, around 90% of which show up once; about a sixth is in the top ten. Source material: PBMCs. The origin of this receptor is a human donor with T large granular lymphocyte leukemia. Some clones in this sample may be carry-over from other donors' samples.

The CDR3 region has the DNA TGTGCCAGCTCACCAGGAAGGCGGAGTGAAGCTTTCTTT. Translation: CASSPGRRSEAFF. V gene TRBV18 combines with J gene TRBJ1-1; D is ambiguous. V dropped 2 bases and J dropped 7 bases, with 11 bases sitting between them. Germline V gene data show CDR1 as KGHSH and CDR2 as LQKENI. The CDR3 sequence is 13 residues long.